A selection of T cell receptor beta chains follows, all from one sample in a study of post-analysis software for immune sequencing data. TCRdb re-called the PCR reads through MiXCR, storing one row per CDR3 protein. The data show about 810,000 distinct CDR3 sequences, about 57% seen once. The sample consisted of blood. The receptors were gathered from a girl aged 10 to 17 with multiple sclerosis. Both conserved end residues are part of each CDR3. The D gene is left open where the match is weak. The listing skips clone size in some rows; elsewhere it reads once, few, many or a size class.

D gene | J gene | clone size | V gene | CDR3 DNA | CDR3 protein
- | TRBJ2-7 | - | TRBV6-5 | TGTGCCAGCAGTTACTCGAAGTCCGCCTACGAGCAGTACTTC | CASSYSKSAYEQYF
- | TRBJ1-6 | few | TRBV20-1 | TGCAGTGCTAGAGACAGGAAGGCGACGCCCAATTCACCCCTCCACTTT | CSARDRKATPNSPLHF
- | TRBJ2-1 | - | TRBV20-1 | TGCAGTGCCCCGGACCGAAATGAGCAGTTCTTC | CSAPDRNEQFF
TRBD1 | TRBJ2-3 | few | TRBV20-1 | TGCAGTGCTACCCAGGGACAGACTAGCACAGATACGCAGTATTTT | CSATQGQTSTDTQYF
TRBD2 | TRBJ2-1 | - | TRBV11-3 | TGTGCCAGCAGCTTAGATCCGGGAGGGGGTTACAATGAGCAGTTCTTC | CASSLDPGGGYNEQFF
TRBD2 | TRBJ2-1 | - | TRBV6-5 | TGTGCCAGCAGGATAGCGGGAGGGTCCTACAATGAGCAGTTCTTC | CASRIAGGSYNEQFF
- | TRBJ1-5 | - | TRBV10-3 | TGTGCCATCAGTGAGCCCGGAACTGATGATCAGCCCCAGCATTTT | CAISEPGTDDQPQHF
- | TRBJ2-2 | - | TRBV29-1 | TGCAGCGTTGAAGATCGGATTCGAGCGGCCGGGGAGCTGTTTTTT | CSVEDRIRAAGELFF
- | TRBJ1-5 | - | TRBV20-1 | TGCAGGGCTAGAAAGACCAATCAGCCCCAGCATTTT | CRARKTNQPQHF
- | TRBJ2-5 | many | TRBV5-1 | TGTGCCAGCAGTCCCGGGACCAGGGAGACCCAGTACTTC | CASSPGTRETQYF
- | TRBJ1-2 | - | TRBV24-1 | TGTGCCACCAGTGATGAATTCAGAGAGGCGGGGGGGCACGGCTACACCTTC | CATSDEFREAGGHGYTF
- | TRBJ1-2 | - | TRBV12-3/TRBV12-4 | TGTGCCTGCGGTATACAGGGAGCTTATGGCTACACCTTC | CACGIQGAYGYTF
TRBD1 | TRBJ2-7 | - | TRBV20-1 | TGCAGTGCCCTCCCGGACAGGGGCCACGAGCAGTACTTC | CSALPDRGHEQYF
TRBD1 | TRBJ1-1 | few | TRBV6-1 | TGTGCCAGCAGTAAGACCCCGGGACAGGGTGGGGAGATGAACACTGAAGCTTTCTTT | CASSKTPGQGGEMNTEAFF
TRBD2 | TRBJ2-1 | once | TRBV24-1 | TGTGCCACCAGTGACCCGGGACTAGCGGGAGGCAATGAGCAGTTCTTC | CATSDPGLAGGNEQFF
- | TRBJ2-2 | - | TRBV20-1 | TGCAGTGCTCGATACAACACCGGGGAGCTGTTTTTT | CSARYNTGELFF
- | TRBJ1-5 | - | TRBV29-1 | TGCAGCGCCCACTTTAGCAATCAGCCCCAGCATTTT | CSAHFSNQPQHF
- | TRBJ2-7 | - | TRBV4-1 | TGCGCCAGCACCCAAAACTTCAGATTGAGGAGCTCCTACGAGCAGTACTTC | CASTQNFRLRSSYEQYF
- | TRBJ1-2 | few | TRBV12-3/TRBV12-4 | TGTGCCAGCAGTCCCGACAGGTTCTATGGCTACACCTTC | CASSPDRFYGYTF
TRBD2 | TRBJ2-7 | - | TRBV5-1 | TGCGCCAGCAGCACCTTTGGGGGGGCCTACGAGCAGTACTTC | CASSTFGGAYEQYF